These 29 T cell receptor beta chains came from one sample sequenced in a study of blood T cell repertoires in COVID-19. The protocol was immunoSEQ multiplex PCR, while the TCRdb copy is restricted to in-frame clones and leaves out a portion. The sample lists 300,000 to 400,000 clones, over 70% seen once, with about 6% in the top ten. The specimen sequenced was peripheral blood. The receptors were gathered from a woman aged 50 to 60 with COVID-19, enrolled during active disease.

V and J are TRBV30 and TRBJ2-1; 11 bases align to TRBD2. Germline CDR1 and CDR2: GTSNPN and SVGIG (reference sequence). The CDR3 contains 14 residues. The V gene end was trimmed by 3 bases and the J gene end by 5 bases; junction bases not matched to a gene: 3. The CDR3 region has the DNA TGTGCCTGGAGGGGACTAGCGGAAAACAATGAGCAGTTCTTC. It codes for CAWRGLAENNEQFF.

The chain employs TRBV6-5 and TRBJ2-1, with 11 bases lining up with TRBD1. The CDR3 contains 15 residues. Trimming at V came to 6 bases and at J to 6 bases, leaving 7 bases not matched to a gene. Germline CDR1 is MNHEY and CDR2 is SVGAGI. In nucleotides, the CDR3 is TGTGCCAGCAGGACGGACAGGGGGCTCAGCAATGAGCAGTTCTTC. Protein: CASRTDRGLSNEQFF.

This chain connects TRBV6-5 to TRBJ2-3; TRBD2 agrees at 11 bases. There are 16 residues in the CDR3. V was clipped by 2 bases and J by 4 bases; unmatched bases: 5. Germline-derived CDR1 and CDR2 are MNHEY and SVGAGI. The CDR3 is CASSYGLAGGADTQYF. The CDR3 region has the DNA TGTGCCAGCAGTTACGGGCTAGCGGGAGGCGCAGATACGCAGTATTTT.

This clone was recorded once. The V call is TRBV19, the J call TRBJ2-2; D possibly corresponds to TRBD2 (6 bases). With 2 bases removed from V and 3 bases from J, the gap between germline ends came to 19 bases. CDR3 length: 18 amino acids. CDR1 is LNHDA, CDR2 SQIVND, per germline (reference sequence). For the CDR3, the DNA is TGTGCCAGTAGTATAAGGGCGGAGGGGATAGGGGACACCGGGGAGCTGTTTTTT. It is translated as CASSIRAEGIGDTGELFF. Based on the CDR3 plus reference TRBV19 and TRBJ2-2, the full variable domain is DGGITQSPKYLFRKEGQNVTLSCEQNLNHDAMYWYRQDPGQGLRLIYYSQIVNDFQKGDIAEGYSVSREKKESFPLTVTSAQKNPTAFYLCASSIRAEGIGDTGELFFGEGSRLTVL.

V usage is TRBV30 and J usage is TRBJ1-2, with TRBD1 identical over 7 bases. Looked up from germline, CDR1 is GTSNPN and CDR2 is SVGIG (reference sequence). V shed 1 base and J 6 bases; nucleotides not matched to a gene: 8. The CDR3 has 14 amino acids. The CDR3 loop reads CAWSEGAELDGYTF. The DNA for the CDR3 is TGTGCCTGGAGTGAGGGGGCTGAGTTGGATGGCTACACCTTC.

The rearrangement joins TRBV3-1 (or the pseudogene TRBV3-2) to TRBJ2-1; D is uncertain. Trimming removed 8 bases from V and 0 bases from J, with 8 bases in between. This CDR3 has 13 amino acids. Germline V gives CDR1 LGHDT, CDR2 YNNKEL (reference sequence). CDR3 sequence reads: CASVSSSYNEQFF. CDR3 sequence (DNA): TGTGCCAGCGTGTCGAGCTCCTACAATGAGCAGTTCTTC.

The chain is built from TRBV5-1 and TRBJ1-6, with TRBD1 matching 7 bases. The CDR3 length is 14 residues. V was pared by 4 bases and J by 10 bases, with 8 bases of the junction left unmatched. Germline V gene sequence: CDR1 SGHRS, CDR2 YFSETQ. CDR3 sequence reads: CASSLQGPESPLHF. The DNA for the CDR3 is TGCGCCAGCAGCCTACAGGGGCCCGAGTCACCCCTCCACTTT.

This clone came up a few times. The J gene is TRBJ2-3, the V gene TRBV19; perhaps TRBD1 as D (5 bases). There are 14 residues in the CDR3. The germline gives CDR1 LNHDA, CDR2 SQIVND (reference sequence). The V end lost 8 bases, the J end lost 6 bases, and 18 bases lay between the germline ends. The CDR3 bases are TGTGCCAGTCTCCCCCGGGCAGGGTACGATACGCAGTATTTT. Amino acid sequence: CASLPRAGYDTQYF.

This clone was counted once. The chain links TRBV10-2 to TRBJ2-7; D is possibly TRBD2 (5 bases). CDR3 size: 14 residues. CDR1 and CDR2 (germline): WSHSY, SAAADI. Trimming left V 2 bases short and J 3 bases short, with 11 bases between. In DNA, the CDR3 is TGCGCCAGCAGTGAGAATAGCGTTAGCTACGAGCAGTACTTC. Translating it yields CASSENSVSYEQYF.

The chain links TRBV4-2 to TRBJ1-1; D is perhaps TRBD1 (5 bases). V was shortened by 2 bases and J by 8 bases, with 18 bases between the two germline ends. This CDR3 contains 15 residues. Germline V gives CDR1 LGHNA, CDR2 YNFKEQ. This chain's CDR3 is CASSQTPPRTIEAFF. The CDR3 coding sequence is TGTGCCAGCAGCCAAACCCCTCCCCGGACAATCGAAGCTTTCTTT.

The chain is built from TRBV3-1 (or the pseudogene TRBV3-2) and TRBJ2-1; 7 positions agree with TRBD2. The CDR3 contains 14 residues. Germline CDR1 is LGHDT and CDR2 is YNNKEL (reference sequence). Unmatched junction bases numbered 5, after V lost 4 bases and J lost 5 bases. As DNA, the CDR3 is TGTGCCAGCAGCCCCGACGGGGGGAACAATGAGCAGTTCTTC. Its protein product is CASSPDGGNNEQFF.

V is TRBV6-6 and J is TRBJ1-5; D call uncertain. Germline-derived CDR1 and CDR2 are MNHNY and SVGAGI (reference sequence). The CDR3 covers 14 residues. With 3 bases removed from V and 0 bases from J, the gap between germline ends came to 6 bases. The CDR3 reads CASSYAASNQPQHF. Here the CDR3 DNA reads TGTGCCAGCAGTTATGCGGCTAGCAATCAGCCCCAGCATTTT.

This clone was observed a handful of times. J is TRBJ2-2 and V is TRBV2; 13 positions agree with TRBD2. The CDR3 has 15 residues. The V gene's germline CDR1 is SNHLY and CDR2 FYNNEI. Unmatched junction bases numbered 6, after V lost 8 bases and J lost 6 bases. The CDR3 loop is CASAGLAGVAGELFF. The CDR3 DNA is TGTGCCAGCGCCGGACTAGCGGGAGTCGCCGGGGAGCTGTTTTTT.

On this clone itself: Distinct nucleotide sequences in the sample also encode this CDR3. The chain combines TRBV7-6 with TRBJ2-7; 11 nucleotides match TRBD1. The CDR3 is made up of 15 amino acids. Per germline, CDR1 SGHVS and CDR2 FNYEAQ. V lost 1 base, J lost 1 base, and 0 bases stayed unmatched. CDR3 in DNA: TGTGCCAGCAGCTTAGGGGACAGGGGGTCCTACGAGCAGTACTTC. The encoded protein is CASSLGDRGSYEQYF.

The rearrangement links TRBV4-1 to TRBJ2-1, with 11 positions matching TRBD2. Germline values: CDR1 MGHRA, CDR2 YSYEKL. After removal of 1 base from V and 4 bases from J, the junction contained 15 bases not matched to a gene. The CDR3 extends over 20 amino acids. This chain's CDR3 is CASSQAMPSGRMMGYNEQFF. CDR3 DNA sequence: TGCGCCAGCAGCCAAGCAATGCCTAGCGGGAGGATGATGGGGTACAATGAGCAGTTCTTC.

This clone was seen only a few times. The gene calls are TRBV19 and TRBJ1-6; 8 bases map to TRBD1. The V and J ends lost 10 bases and 9 bases, in that order; junction bases with no gene match: 8. CDR1 and CDR2 from the germline V gene are LNHDA and SQIVND (reference sequence). CDR3 length: 13 amino acids. CDR3: CAISGGYGSPLHF. CDR3 coding DNA: TGTGCCATTTCAGGGGGCTATGGTTCACCCCTCCACTTT.

The rearrangement joins TRBV15 to TRBJ2-7; TRBD1 agrees at 7 bases. CDR3 length: 15 residues. CDR1 and CDR2 (germline): LNHNV, YYDKDF (reference sequence). Germline trimming cut 2 bases from V and 6 bases from J; bases unmatched to any gene: 10. The CDR3 DNA sequence: TGTGCCACCAGCAGAAGTAACAGGGGTGGTTCCGAGCAGTACTTC. This codes for CATSRSNRGGSEQYF. Drawing the rest from reference TRBV15 and TRBJ2-7, the complete variable domain is DAMVIQNPRYQVTQFGKPVTLSCSQTLNHNVMYWYQQKSSQAPKLLFHYYDKDFNNEADTPDNFQSRRPNTSFCFLDIRSPGLGDTAMYLCATSRSNRGGSEQYFGPGTRLTVT.

V and J are TRBV30 and TRBJ2-5; possibly TRBD1 for D (5 bases). CDR1 and CDR2 (germline): GTSNPN, SVGIG (reference sequence). Trimming stripped 4 bases from V and 1 base from J, with 10 bases between. The CDR3 totals 13 residues. In nucleotides, the CDR3 is TGTGCCTGGACGAGACAGCTCCAAGAGACCCAGTACTTC. It is translated as CAWTRQLQETQYF.

The J gene is TRBJ2-6, the V gene TRBV5-4, with 8 nucleotides matching TRBD1. Per the germline V gene, CDR1 is SGHNT and CDR2 is YYREEE (reference sequence). The V segment lost 2 bases and the J segment 2 bases; nucleotides outside the gene matches: 0. The CDR3 is 15 residues long. The CDR3 nucleotides read TGTGCCAGCAGCTTACAGGGGGCTGGGGCCAACGTCCTGACTTTC. The encoded protein is CASSLQGAGANVLTF.

This clone was recorded only once. The gene calls are TRBV6-1 and TRBJ2-7, with TRBD1 matching over 7 bases. The CDR3 loop spans 17 amino acids. Germline-derived CDR1 and CDR2 are MNHNS and SASEGT. V lost 0 bases and J lost 0; bases outside the gene matches: 8. The CDR3 sequence is CASSEAEWTGFSYEQYF. The CDR3 DNA is TGTGCCAGCAGTGAAGCGGAGTGGACAGGCTTCTCCTACGAGCAGTACTTC.

The CDR3 sequence: CASSRTSGSTDTQYF. The CDR3 DNA reads TGTGCCAGCTCACGGACTAGCGGGAGCACAGATACGCAGTATTTT. This rearrangement joins TRBV18 to TRBJ2-3; TRBD2 matches 11 bases. The CDR3 is 15 residues long. Unmatched junction bases numbered 0, after V lost 4 bases and J lost 0 bases. CDR1 is KGHSH and CDR2 is LQKENI in the germline V gene.

The genes are TRBV5-5 and TRBJ1-5; D gene uncertain. The CDR3 contains 16 residues. Germline CDR1 is SGHKS and CDR2 is YYEKEE (reference sequence). The V end was cut by 4 bases, the J end by 4 bases, with 18 bases between. The CDR3, as DNA: TGTGCCAGCAGCCCCTCGTCGGGTCGCGGGAATCAGCCCCAGCATTTT. Its protein is CASSPSSGRGNQPQHF.

The chain recombines TRBV10-1 with TRBJ2-5, with 9 bases lining up with TRBD1. Germline trimming cut 6 bases from V and 0 bases from J; bases unmatched to any gene: 11. Germline CDR1 reads WNHNN; CDR2 reads SYGVQD (reference sequence). The CDR3 spans 17 residues. CDR3 loop: CASSDRGRTGDQETQYF. Written as DNA, the CDR3 is TGCGCCAGCAGCGACCGAGGACGGACAGGGGACCAAGAGACCCAGTACTTC.

The J gene is TRBJ1-1, the V gene TRBV30, with D hard to call. Germline V gives CDR1 GTSNPN, CDR2 SVGIG (reference sequence). V lost 1 base and J lost 3, with 9 bases in between. The CDR3 runs 13 residues. As DNA, the CDR3 is TGTGCCTGGAGTGCCCGGCGGGACACTGAAGCTTTCTTT. It translates to CAWSARRDTEAFF.

The chain employs TRBV12-2 and TRBJ1-6; TRBD1, the D gene given by the table, was not confirmed from the DNA. TRBV12-2 is a known pseudogene. The CDR3 is made up of 19 amino acids. CDR3 bases: TGTGCAAGTCGCTTAGTTCAAGGTATTAGGACAGGCAAAAATTCACCCCTCCACTTT. Translating gives CASRLVQGIRTGKNSPLHF.

The V gene is TRBV9, the J gene TRBJ2-2; D perhaps matches TRBD2 (7 bases). V was trimmed by 3 bases and J by 3 bases, leaving 15 bases between them. From germline, CDR1 is SGDLS and CDR2 YYNGEE. The CDR3 totals 16 residues. The CDR3 here is CASSAPRGADTGELFF. The CDR3 nucleotides are TGTGCCAGCAGCGCCCCCCGGGGGGCAGACACCGGGGAGCTGTTTTTT.

The chain has TRBV5-1 and TRBJ2-1; 14 bases line up with TRBD2. V shed 4 bases and J 5 bases; nucleotides not matched to a gene: 5. Germline V gene sequence: CDR1 SGHRS, CDR2 YFSETQ. This CDR3 has 16 residues. The chain's CDR3 is CASSGRLAGGNNEQFF. The CDR3 DNA sequence: TGCGCCAGCAGCGGAAGACTAGCGGGAGGGAACAATGAGCAGTTCTTC.

This clone was observed once. The chain recombines TRBV11-2 with TRBJ1-4; D may be TRBD1 (5 bases). The CDR3 has 17 residues. V lost 0 bases and J lost 7, with 18 bases in between. CDR1 SGHAT and CDR2 FQNNGV come from the germline V gene. Here the CDR3 DNA reads TGTGCCAGCAGCTTAGAGGGTCCAGGGCTGTTTAGTGAAAAACTGTTTTTT. The encoded protein is CASSLEGPGLFSEKLFF.

This chain joins TRBV5-6 and TRBJ2-7; 7 bases match TRBD1. The germline CDR1 and CDR2 sequences are SGHDT and YYEEEE. Losses at the gene ends were 4 bases for V and 1 base for J; bases not matched to a gene: 2. CDR3 size: 13 residues. CDR3 protein: CASSLGQSYEQYF. CDR3 DNA: TGTGCCAGCAGCCTGGGACAGTCCTACGAGCAGTACTTC.